This paragraph reports one T cell receptor beta chain. Per the original data handling: Quantification of nucleated cells was approximated via reference gene primer amplification. Produced via immunoSEQ multiplex PCR; TCRdb's table is partial and in-frame only. D and trimming come from the DNA, and the V and J calls and clone size come from that table. Of 150,000 to 200,000 clones listed, 75% to 95% are singletons. The entry originates in a study of blood T cell repertoires in COVID-19. CDR1 SEHNR and CDR2 FQNEAQ come from the germline V gene (reference sequence). V lost 5 bases and J lost 2; bases outside the gene matches: 5. This CDR3 is built from 16 residues.

Specimen: peripheral blood. The rearrangement links TRBV7-9 to TRBJ2-1, with 11 bases matching TRBD2. The TCR was taken from a man aged 50-60 years with acute or convalescent COVID-19. Here the CDR3 reads CASSPKLAGAYNEQFF. CDR3 bases: TGTGCCAGCAGCCCGAAACTAGCGGGAGCCTACAATGAGCAGTTCTTC.